The 6 T cell receptor beta chains presented below share a single source sample, sequenced in a study of blood T cell repertoires in COVID-19. This table comes from immunoSEQ multiplex PCR, and its TCRdb copy is limited to in-frame clones, with some not included. Among fewer than 350,000 clones, over 75% were seen once, and the ten largest hold 7.8%. Material for sequencing was peripheral blood. The receptors derive from a woman aged 45-65 years who had recovered from COVID-19.

The chain links TRBV14 to TRBJ1-4; D ambiguous. Trimming left V 0 bases short and J 2 bases short, with 16 bases between. The germline V gene encodes CDR1 SGHDN and CDR2 FVKESK. The CDR3 runs 18 residues. The DNA of the CDR3 is TGTGCCAGCAGCCAAGAGGAGGGAGGGTTATCCACTAATGAAAAACTGTTTTTT. Protein: CASSQEEGGLSTNEKLFF.

This clone showed up many times. The DNA for the CDR3 is TGTGCCAGCAGTTTATCGTTGGAGAGGCACAATGAGCAGTTCTTC. Protein product: CASSLSLERHNEQFF. This rearrangement joins TRBV27 to TRBJ2-1; D unresolved. CDR1 MNHEY and CDR2 SMNVEV come from the germline V gene (reference sequence). Trimming left V 0 bases short and J 5 bases short, with 11 bases between. The CDR3 runs 15 residues.

This clone showed up just a few times. CDR3 DNA sequence: TGTGCCAGTAGTCAAATGGCACAGGGCCTTAACTATGGCTACACCTTC. Translated: CASSQMAQGLNYGYTF. The chain employs TRBV19 and TRBJ1-2; D is possibly TRBD1 (6 bases). Germline V gene sequence: CDR1 LNHDA, CDR2 SQIVND (reference sequence). Trimming cost V 5 bases and J 1 base, with 17 bases left between them. The CDR3 is made up of 16 amino acids.

The chain couples TRBV7-2 to TRBJ2-7; 7 bases are shared with TRBD1. This CDR3 region has 15 residues. The V segment lost 6 bases and the J segment 2 bases; nucleotides outside the gene matches: 10. Per the germline V gene, CDR1 is SGHTA and CDR2 is FQGNSA. CDR3 nucleotides: TGTGCCAGCAGATACACGACAGGGTTCGCCTACGAGCAGTACTTC. It is translated as CASRYTTGFAYEQYF.

This chain links TRBV18 with TRBJ1-1, with D possibly matching TRBD1 (5 bases). The V and J ends lost 6 bases and 4 bases respectively, with 12 bases between them. CDR3 length: 13 amino acids. Germline CDR1 reads KGHSH; CDR2 reads LQKENI. DNA for the CDR3: TGTGCCAGCTCTCGCAGGGAGGGCACTGAAGCTTTCTTT. This gives the protein CASSRREGTEAFF.

The count of this clone is one. The genes are TRBV6-2 or TRBV6-3 and TRBJ2-3; D is uncertain. CDR1 MNHEY and CDR2 SVGEGT come from the germline V gene. V dropped 0 bases and J dropped 4 bases, with 14 bases sitting between them. This CDR3 has 16 amino acids. DNA of the CDR3: TGTGCCAGCAGTTACTCGTTAAGCGATCTTTCAGATACGCAGTATTTT. Translated, it gives CASSYSLSDLSDTQYF.